Listed below are T cell receptor beta chains from one sample, sequenced in a study of blood T cell repertoires in COVID-19. Sequencing was performed with immunoSEQ multiplex PCR; in TCRdb, only in-frame clones are kept and a portion is missing. This table has approximately 300,000 clones, roughly 89% appearing once. Specimen: PBMCs or T cells enriched from blood (not recorded which). These receptors came from a man between 60 and 70 years old who had recovered from COVID-19. Each CDR3 is given without its conserved first and last residue.

v_call | cdr3_aa
TRBV28 | ASSWTSGTPPTQY
TRBV28 | ASSPPLGRGTEAF
TRBV24-1 | ATSGNGTITGLPQPQH
TRBV5-6 | ASSYLGETQY
TRBV28 | ASSRLGYTDTQY
TRBV19 | ASRNRGGNLQPQH
TRBV6-5 | ASARRGHTEAF
TRBV28 | ATGDRVVEQY
TRBV15 | ATSRGTVDQPQH
TRBV19 | ASSPARQGNEKLF
TRBV7-3 | ASSLTFTGGSTDTQY
TRBV10-1 | ASSTGGGTGELF
TRBV13 | ASSFQREFTEQF
TRBV11-3 | ASSLDRQTYNEQF
TRBV10-1 | ASSRGLADTGELF
TRBV28 | ASSTLPGSNQPQH
TRBV18 | ASSPPNRGHQPQH
TRBV3-1/TRBV3-2 | ASSQGQYYEQY
TRBV21-1 | ASSSHGSGRETQY
TRBV6-2/TRBV6-3 | ASSYQAKRNEQF
TRBV19 | ASSTQQGRYGYT
TRBV15 | ATSRGLAGPNLQETQY
TRBV30 | AWSRLLYYEQY
TRBV6-6 | ASSPRGSGSIRVYEQY
TRBV13 | ASTPRAGEDSGELF
TRBV6-2/TRBV6-3 | ASSYSLAPGHEQF
TRBV3-1/TRBV3-2 | ASSRGHIYEQY
TRBV14 | ASSLFLETQY
TRBV4-3 | ASSQGGLGARAKEKLF
TRBV6-6 | AGQRRRDQPQH
TRBV7-2 | ASSLARLARDNEQF
TRBV12-3/TRBV12-4 | ASSWEGTDGYT
TRBV6-5 | ASKLLGHDEQY
TRBV6-6 | ASSEVNNSPLH
TRBV7-9 | ASSLLRGTGWPGELF
TRBV5-1 | ASSPGQANTGELF
TRBV9 | ASSATGGGTQETQY
TRBV28 | ASSFTDRVYGYT
TRBV29-1 | SVDDRVGKF
TRBV9 | ASSSQSHTDTQY
TRBV12-1 | ASSFVAAPYEQY
TRBV6-5 | ASSRLAREIEQY
TRBV28 | ATGDRVTGELF
TRBV7-2 | ASSLVPNGVGAWSEQY
TRBV7-2 | ASSLGAGQGGNQPQH
TRBV27 | ASSPDHPLAIPFTDTQY
TRBV11-2 | ASSEIRGGETQY
TRBV3-1/TRBV3-2 | ASSQGPGTEAF
TRBV2 | ASSALKTSGSQETQY
TRBV5-1 | ASSLVTPTDTQY
TRBV27 | ASSLQGAGQPQH